One sample yielded the 16 T cell receptor beta chains listed below, sequenced in a study of T cell changes during pregnancy in multiple sclerosis. Profiled with immunoSEQ multiplex PCR; TCRdb holds only in-frame clones, not every one. The table shows 40,000 to 50,000 clones, with about 90% occurring only once. Material: CD8+ T cells from peripheral blood mononuclear cells, obtained after pregnancy. These receptor sequences come from a female donor with multiple sclerosis, enrolled in a pregnancy study.

V is TRBV4-2 and J is TRBJ2-3; 13 bases fit TRBD2. Germline V lookup: CDR1 LGHNA, CDR2 YNFKEQ. The V gene end was trimmed by 0 bases and the J gene end by 2 bases; junction bases not matched to a gene: 8. This CDR3 has 19 residues. In DNA form, the CDR3 reads TGTGCCAGCAGCCAAGATTATCCGGGGACTAGCGGGGACACAGATACGCAGTATTTT. Translated: CASSQDYPGTSGDTDTQYF.

V gene TRBV4-1 combines with J gene TRBJ2-5; possibly TRBD2 for D (5 bases). The CDR3 runs to 17 residues. Germline V lookup: CDR1 MGHRA, CDR2 YSYEKL. Trimming took 0 bases from V and 5 from J, leaving 19 bases between them. CDR3 protein: CASSQDGITRMNETQYF. The CDR3, as DNA: TGCGCCAGCAGCCAAGATGGTATTACTAGGATGAATGAGACCCAGTACTTC.

The CDR3, as DNA: TGTGCCAGCAGCTTGACTAGCGGGGGATTAAATGAGCAGTTCTTC. Translated, it gives CASSLTSGGLNEQFF. The chain uses TRBV7-8 and TRBJ2-1; 12 nucleotides agree with TRBD2. Germline assignment: CDR1 SGHVS and CDR2 FQNEAQ. CDR3 length: 15 amino acids. J lost 7 bases, V lost 3 bases, and 4 bases had no gene match.

V is TRBV6-1 and J is TRBJ1-1; TRBD1 matches 9 bases. Trimming took 11 bases from V and 0 from J; bases not matched to a gene: 7. This CDR3 spans 14 amino acids. Germline CDR1 reads MNHNS; CDR2 reads SASEGT. The CDR3 DNA sequence: TGTGCCTCAAGGACAGGGGCATTGAACACTGAAGCTTTCTTT. Its translation is CASRTGALNTEAFF.

The chain combines TRBV5-1 with TRBJ1-3, with D possibly matching TRBD1 (6 bases). This CDR3 has 12 residues. The V gene lost 7 bases and the J gene lost 4 bases, with 9 bases spanning the gap. Per germline, CDR1 SGHRS and CDR2 YFSETQ. CDR3 residues: CASAGDGNTIYF. In nucleotides, the CDR3 is TGCGCCAGCGCAGGGGACGGAAACACCATATATTTT.

This chain connects TRBV11-3 to TRBJ1-1; 9 positions agree with TRBD1. Germline V gene data show CDR1 as SGHNT and CDR2 as YENEEA. V lost 3 bases to trimming and J lost 8 bases; unmatched junction nucleotides: 4. CDR3 length: 13 amino acids. The CDR3 coding sequence is TGTGCCAGCAGCTTCGGAACAGGGGGCGAAGCTTTCTTT. Protein: CASSFGTGGEAFF.

This chain links TRBV6-1 with TRBJ2-5, with 8 bases identical to TRBD1. After removal of 6 bases from V and 4 bases from J, the junction contained 10 bases not matched to a gene. Germline loops: CDR1 MNHNS, CDR2 SASEGT. The CDR3 has 15 residues. The CDR3 DNA reads as TGTGCCAGCAGCGACTTTCCGACAGGGGCAGAGACCCAGTACTTC. Residues: CASSDFPTGAETQYF.

The V and J genes are TRBV27 and TRBJ1-1; a weak D match, TRBD1 (5 bases). This CDR3 contains 13 residues. The ends were cut back, 7 bases at V and 0 bases at J, with 9 bases in the middle. From germline, CDR1 is MNHEY and CDR2 SMNVEV (reference sequence). CDR3 in DNA: TGTGCCAGCAAAGACAGCCTGAACACTGAAGCTTTCTTT. Translation: CASKDSLNTEAFF.

This chain links TRBV7-9 with TRBJ2-1, with a possible D match to TRBD1 (5 bases). Germline CDR1 reads SEHNR; CDR2 reads FQNEAQ (reference sequence). The CDR3 spans 16 residues. Trimming took off 5 bases at V and 1 base at J, with 15 bases between the two ends. CDR3 DNA: TGTGCCAGCAGCCCACCGGCAGGGCCTTCCTACAATGAGCAGTTCTTC. Amino acids: CASSPPAGPSYNEQFF.

The chain recombines TRBV10-2 with TRBJ2-1; D is possibly TRBD2 (6 bases). The CDR3 extends over 15 amino acids. Germline CDR1 is WSHSY and CDR2 is SAAADI. V lost 0 bases to trimming and J lost 0 bases, with 6 bases between them. The CDR3 reads CASSESGGSYNEQFF. CDR3 bases: TGCGCCAGCAGTGAGTCGGGGGGCTCCTACAATGAGCAGTTCTTC.

The V gene is TRBV6-5, the J gene TRBJ1-1, with D perhaps matching TRBD1 (5 bases). CDR1 MNHEY and CDR2 SVGAGI come from the germline V gene. CDR3 length equals 14 residues. Between the trimmed V and J ends, which lost 2 bases and 5 bases, there was a span of 12 bases. The CDR3 DNA reads TGTGCCAGCAGTTACGATCAGGGAGGTACTGAAGCTTTCTTT. This translates into CASSYDQGGTEAFF.

This chain uses TRBV13 with TRBJ2-7, with TRBD1 as a possible D gene (6 bases). The CDR3 totals 13 residues. The V and J ends lost 6 bases and 4 bases respectively, with 13 bases between them. In germline, CDR1 is PRHDT, CDR2 FYEKMQ (reference sequence). As DNA, the CDR3 is TGTGCCAGCAGGATCGGTCAGGGGTACGAGCAGTACTTC. Translated: CASRIGQGYEQYF.

The gene calls are TRBV6-4 and TRBJ2-1; D remains ambiguous. The CDR3 has 16 amino acids. Germline CDR1 and CDR2: MRHNA and SNTAGT. V lost 0 bases, J lost 1 base, and 10 bases lay in between. CDR3 coding DNA: TGTGCCAGCAGTGACTCTGAGACAAATTCCTACAATGAGCAGTTCTTC. It yields the protein CASSDSETNSYNEQFF.

The rearrangement joins TRBV19 to TRBJ2-1; 9 bases agree with TRBD2. Germline lookup yields CDR1 LNHDA and CDR2 SQIVND (reference sequence). Germline trimming cut 3 bases from V and 8 bases from J; bases unmatched to any gene: 8. The CDR3 spans 15 residues. This chain's CDR3 is CASSISLAGIYEQFF. The CDR3 DNA sequence: TGTGCCAGTAGTATCAGCCTAGCGGGGATCTATGAGCAGTTCTTC.

The V gene is TRBV29-1, the J gene TRBJ2-2; no reliable D call. The V gene's germline CDR1 is SQVTM and CDR2 ANQGSEA. The CDR3 runs 11 residues. V was shortened by 3 bases and J by 3 bases, with 2 bases between the two germline ends. The CDR3 here is CSVDDTGELFF. In DNA form, the CDR3 reads TGCAGCGTTGACGACACCGGGGAGCTGTTTTTT.

The chain employs TRBV2 and TRBJ1-6, with a possible D match to TRBD1 (5 bases). The V gene lost 5 bases and the J gene lost 1 base, with 6 bases spanning the gap. The V gene's germline CDR1 is SNHLY and CDR2 FYNNEI. The CDR3 contains 14 residues. The CDR3 is CASSRQSYNSPLHF. The CDR3 DNA sequence: TGTGCCAGCAGTCGACAGTCCTATAATTCACCCCTCCACTTT.